The 23 T cell receptor beta chains below were found in one sample sequenced in a study of blood T cell repertoires in COVID-19. Sequenced by immunoSEQ multiplex PCR; TCRdb stores in-frame clones only, minus some. The table includes 200,000 to 300,000 clones, more than 70% detected once. The sample was PBMCs or T cells enriched from blood (not recorded which). Receptors were obtained from a woman aged 40 to 50 with acute COVID-19.

V is TRBV19 and J is TRBJ2-6, with 7 positions matching TRBD2. The CDR3 sequence is 19 residues long. Germline V gene data show CDR1 as LNHDA and CDR2 as SQIVND (reference sequence). V lost 2 bases, J lost 2 bases, and 12 bases stayed unmatched. DNA for the CDR3: TGTGCCAGTAGTATAATTAGCGGGTTAGCCCCGACTGGGGCCAACGTCCTGACTTTC. It translates to CASSIISGLAPTGANVLTF. The full variable domain, in which reference TRBV19 and TRBJ2-6 provide the parts outside the CDR3, is DGGITQSPKYLFRKEGQNVTLSCEQNLNHDAMYWYRQDPGQGLRLIYYSQIVNDFQKGDIAEGYSVSREKKESFPLTVTSAQKNPTAFYLCASSIISGLAPTGANVLTFGAGSRLTVL.

The J gene is TRBJ1-1, the V gene TRBV7-3, with D unresolved. The CDR3 is 13 residues long. CDR1 and CDR2 from the germline V gene are SGHTA and FQGTGA. Trimming cost V 4 bases and J 4 bases, with 10 bases left between them. This chain's CDR3 is CASSSTPITEAFF. The CDR3 nucleotides are TGTGCCAGCAGCTCGACACCAATCACTGAAGCTTTCTTT.

This chain links TRBV6-5 with TRBJ1-5; D is perhaps TRBD1 (5 bases). CDR1 and CDR2 (germline): MNHEY, SVGAGI. Trimming took 5 bases from V and 6 from J, leaving 14 bases between them. The CDR3 has 14 residues. The CDR3 region is CASSKTTVSQPQHF. CDR3 in DNA: TGTGCCAGCAGTAAAACGACAGTAAGTCAGCCCCAGCATTTT.

The chain is built from TRBV2 and TRBJ2-7; the match to TRBD2 covers 8 bases. Trimming at V came to 8 bases and at J to 5 bases, leaving 23 bases not matched to a gene. The V gene's germline CDR1 is SNHLY and CDR2 FYNNEI. CDR3 length: 18 amino acids. The CDR3 sequence: CASGRGLGRGRIVDEQYF. CDR3 bases: TGTGCCAGCGGACGCGGATTGGGTCGCGGGAGGATTGTAGACGAGCAGTACTTC. Full variable domain (rest looked up from reference TRBV2 and TRBJ2-7): EPEVTQTPSHQVTQMGQEVILRCVPISNHLYFYWYRQILGQKVEFLVSFYNNEISEKSEIFDDQFSVERPDGSNFTLKIRSTKLEDSAMYFCASGRGLGRGRIVDEQYFGPGTRLTVT.

The rearrangement uses TRBV28 and TRBJ2-5; TRBD2 aligns across 9 bases. Looked up from germline, CDR1 is MDHEN and CDR2 is SYDVKM. Unmatched junction bases numbered 16, after V lost 3 bases and J lost 5 bases. This CDR3 comprises 18 residues. CDR3 sequence (DNA): TGTGCCAGCAGTTTTGAGGCGGGAGGGCCCTCGTGGCGTGAGACCCAGTACTTC. Protein: CASSFEAGGPSWRETQYF.

V usage is TRBV19 and J usage is TRBJ1-6; unclear D gene. This CDR3 spans 16 amino acids. Germline CDR1 is LNHDA and CDR2 is SQIVND (reference sequence). The germline V and J ends were trimmed by 6 bases and 7 bases, with 19 bases remaining between them. The DNA of the CDR3 is TGTGCCAGTAGCGGGATCCCGGGAAGTGTAAATTCACCCCTCCACTTT. Its translation is CASSGIPGSVNSPLHF.

This clone was observed a few times. The chain recombines TRBV13 with TRBJ1-6; tentative D call: TRBD1 (5 bases). Germline V gene lookup returns CDR1 PRHDT and CDR2 FYEKMQ (reference sequence). Trimming shortened V by 5 bases and J by 8 bases, and 13 bases separated the two germline ends. The CDR3 length is 14 residues. This CDR3 reads CASSLGGGDSPLHF. Written as DNA, the CDR3 is TGTGCCAGCAGCCTCGGGGGAGGGGATTCACCCCTCCACTTT.

This sequence joins TRBV5-1 and TRBJ1-1; possible D gene TRBD1, 5 bases. CDR1 is SGHRS and CDR2 is YFSETQ in the germline V gene. V dropped 3 bases and J dropped 1 base, with 13 bases sitting between them. The CDR3 runs 15 residues. The CDR3 spells CASSWGDGGNTEAFF. Written as DNA, the CDR3 is TGCGCCAGCAGCTGGGGGGACGGCGGGAACACTGAAGCTTTCTTT.

This chain links TRBV18 with TRBJ1-1; no clear D gene. Germline V gene lookup returns CDR1 KGHSH and CDR2 LQKENI. Trimming stripped 2 bases from V and 3 bases from J, with 13 bases between. The CDR3 covers 15 residues. The CDR3 loop reads CASSPVGRSDTEAFF. DNA for the CDR3: TGTGCCAGCTCACCAGTGGGGAGGTCGGACACTGAAGCTTTCTTT.

This chain connects TRBV15 to TRBJ2-4; 7 bases agree with TRBD1. Germline-derived CDR1 and CDR2 are LNHNV and YYDKDF (reference sequence). V was pared by 8 bases and J by 8 bases, with 9 bases of the junction left unmatched. CDR3 length equals 13 residues. The CDR3 nucleotides read TGTGCCACCTCGGCCAACAGGGGACACATTCAGTACTTC. Residues: CATSANRGHIQYF.

V and J are TRBV5-1 and TRBJ1-2; TRBD1 agrees at 11 bases. In germline, CDR1 is SGHRS, CDR2 YFSETQ. The junction had 5 bases not matched to a gene; V was cut back by 4 bases and J by 6 bases. CDR3 size: 14 residues. The CDR3 reads CASSRTGQGDGYTF. CDR3 in DNA: TGCGCCAGCAGCCGTACGGGACAGGGGGATGGCTACACCTTC.

V gene TRBV5-1 combines with J gene TRBJ2-5; TRBD2 is a possible D gene (6 bases). Germline CDR1 is SGHRS and CDR2 is YFSETQ. Between the trimmed V and J ends, which lost 6 bases and 4 bases, there was a span of 25 bases. CDR3 length: 17 amino acids. Written as DNA, the CDR3 is TGCGCCAGCAACTCGGGGGTGGCTAGTCCCGTAATAGAGACCCAGTACTTC. It translates to CASNSGVASPVIETQYF.

The chain has TRBV2 and TRBJ2-1, with 8 bases aligning to TRBD1. Germline V gene data show CDR1 as SNHLY and CDR2 as FYNNEI. The CDR3 totals 13 residues. V shed 6 bases and J 14 bases; nucleotides not matched to a gene: 12. DNA for the CDR3: TGTGCCAGCAGAGCCGGGACAGGAGGTCACAAGTTCTTC. This encodes CASRAGTGGHKFF. Full variable domain (rest looked up from reference TRBV2 and TRBJ2-1): EPEVTQTPSHQVTQMGQEVILRCVPISNHLYFYWYRQILGQKVEFLVSFYNNEISEKSEIFDDQFSVERPDGSNFTLKIRSTKLEDSAMYFCASRAGTGGHKFFGPGTRLTVL.

This rearrangement joins TRBV2 to TRBJ2-1; 8 bases agree with TRBD2. This CDR3 region has 16 residues. V shed 8 bases and J 4 bases; nucleotides not matched to a gene: 13. Germline V gene lookup returns CDR1 SNHLY and CDR2 FYNNEI. The CDR3 loop is CASLRSSGSQYNEQFF. The CDR3 coding sequence is TGTGCCAGCCTTAGGTCCAGCGGGAGCCAGTACAATGAGCAGTTCTTC.

The rearrangement joins TRBV28 to TRBJ2-7; 8 nucleotides align to TRBD2. The CDR3 consists of 13 residues. Germline V lookup: CDR1 MDHEN, CDR2 SYDVKM. The V segment lost 5 bases and the J segment 7 bases; nucleotides outside the gene matches: 7. The CDR3 nucleotides read TGTGCCAGCAGTGCGGGCCGGGAGGGTGAGCAGTACTTC. Protein: CASSAGREGEQYF.

A note on this clone: The same CDR3 also results from other DNA sequences found in this sample. V is TRBV7-9 and J is TRBJ1-1; the D gene is possibly TRBD1 (5 bases). Per germline, CDR1 SEHNR and CDR2 FQNEAQ (reference sequence). This CDR3 is 13 amino acids long. V shed 4 bases and J shed 1 base, with 7 bases lying between them. Here the CDR3 reads CASSSQGNTEAFF. In DNA, the CDR3 is TGTGCCAGCAGCTCCCAGGGGAACACTGAAGCTTTCTTT.

V is TRBV18 and J is TRBJ1-5; D is possibly TRBD1 (5 bases). The CDR3 runs 14 residues. Trimming cost V 1 base and J 6 bases, with 10 bases left between them. CDR1 and CDR2 (germline): KGHSH, LQKENI. The CDR3, as DNA: TGTGCCAGCTCACCACAGGGGTTTACTCAGCCCCAGCATTTT. Translating it yields CASSPQGFTQPQHF. The whole variable domain, filled in from reference TRBV18 and TRBJ1-5, reads NAGVMQNPRHLVRRRGQEARLRCSPMKGHSHVYWYRQLPEEGLKFMVYLQKENIIDESGMPKERFSAEFPKEGPSILRIQQVVRGDSAAYFCASSPQGFTQPQHFGDGTRLSIL.

Notes on this clone: This specimen includes other DNA sequences encoding the same CDR3. CDR3 amino acids: CASKGSGTDTQYF. The DNA of the CDR3 is TGTGCCAGCAAGGGTAGCGGGACCGATACGCAGTATTTT. The chain joins TRBV2 to TRBJ2-3; 8 bases are a match to TRBD2. J lost 6 bases, V lost 7 bases, and 6 bases had no gene match. Germline loops: CDR1 SNHLY, CDR2 FYNNEI. CDR3 length equals 13 residues.

The chain links TRBV12-3 or TRBV12-4 to TRBJ1-2; D unresolved. CDR3 length: 13 residues. The V gene lost 2 bases and the J gene lost 0 bases, with 4 bases spanning the gap. The CDR3, as DNA: TGTGCCAGCAGTTTACACACTAACTATGGCTACACCTTC. Translated, it gives CASSLHTNYGYTF.

This clone was observed a few times. The rearrangement uses TRBV29-1 and TRBJ1-1, with 7 bases identical to TRBD1. CDR3 size: 14 residues. CDR1 is SQVTM, CDR2 ANQGSEA, per germline. Trimming cost V 2 bases and J 8 bases; bases outside gene matches: 11. The CDR3 loop is CSVERGGVSLEAFF. The CDR3 DNA reads as TGCAGCGTTGAAAGAGGGGGCGTTTCTCTGGAAGCTTTCTTT.

This clone was seen only once. The CDR3 DNA sequence: TGTGCCAGCAAACCCCGGACAGGGCTCTGGCCCAAAAACATTCAGTACTTC. Translation: CASKPRTGLWPKNIQYF. V usage is TRBV27 and J usage is TRBJ2-4; TRBD1 agrees at 8 bases. Germline assignment: CDR1 MNHEY and CDR2 SMNVEV (reference sequence). This CDR3 has 17 amino acids. The junction had 13 bases not matched to a gene; V was cut back by 7 bases and J by 2 bases.

The rearrangement joins TRBV5-1 to TRBJ2-1; 7 positions agree with TRBD2. V shed 0 bases and J 4 bases; nucleotides not matched to a gene: 7. Per germline, CDR1 SGHRS and CDR2 YFSETQ. This CDR3 has 16 amino acids. The CDR3: CASSLAFLAEYNEQFF. DNA of the CDR3: TGCGCCAGCAGCTTGGCCTTCCTAGCGGAGTACAATGAGCAGTTCTTC.

V and J are TRBV5-4 and TRBJ2-1, with 7 bases lining up with TRBD2. The V segment lost 9 bases and the J segment 4 bases; nucleotides outside the gene matches: 7. The CDR3 sequence is 13 residues long. Germline-derived CDR1 and CDR2 are SGHNT and YYREEE (reference sequence). CDR3 bases: TGTGCCACAGGAGCGGGATCATACAATGAGCAGTTCTTC. It is translated as CATGAGSYNEQFF.